The present TCR beta chain was sequenced within a study of T cells in Graves' hyperthyroidism and ophthalmopathy. CDR1 and CDR2 (germline): MNHNS, SASEGT. This CDR3 contains 17 residues. The germline V and J ends were trimmed by 1 base and 10 bases, with 20 bases remaining between them. Overall study findings and caveats: Ophthalmopathy and stable hyperthyroidism were separated by a 13 V-J model. Most thyroid clonotypes that were expanded above 0.001 also turned up in blood.

Researchers took RNA transcripts and amplified the TCR beta CDR3 regions from them. An initial round of RT-PCR targeting the TCR CDR3 relied on the HTBI primer set. From the multiplex PCR reads, TCRdb called clonotypes with MiXCR, one entry per CDR3 protein. Of 250,000 to 300,000 distinct CDR3 sequences in the sample, 13% to 15% are singletons; the top ten hold about an eighth. This clonotype was counted many times. What it recognizes is unknown. The chain recombines TRBV6-1 with TRBJ1-6; weak D call: TRBD1 (6 bases). Input material: blood. The TCR was taken from a woman between 40 and 50 years old with Graves' hyperthyroidism that later progressed to Graves' ophthalmopathy. DNA for the CDR3: TGTGCCAGCAGTGAAGAGTGGGGGGCGCTCAGGGCCTCACCCCTCCACTTT. Translated, it gives CASSEEWGALRASPLHF.